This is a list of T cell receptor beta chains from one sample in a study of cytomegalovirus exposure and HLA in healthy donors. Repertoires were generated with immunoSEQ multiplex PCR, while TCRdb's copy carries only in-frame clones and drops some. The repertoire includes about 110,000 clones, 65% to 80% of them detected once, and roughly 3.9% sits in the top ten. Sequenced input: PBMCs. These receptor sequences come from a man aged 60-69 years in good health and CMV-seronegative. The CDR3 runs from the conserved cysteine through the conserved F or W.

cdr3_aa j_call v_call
CASSSQGQVSGNTIYF TRBJ1-3 TRBV18
CASTPDRANYGYTF TRBJ1-2 TRBV19
CASSGGNLNTEAFF TRBJ1-1 TRBV7-2
CASATGSNEKLFF TRBJ1-4 TRBV19
CASSLNARATNEKLFF TRBJ1-4 TRBV5-1
CASSPMAGTDTQYF TRBJ2-3 TRBV18
CASSWGDRGSYEQYF TRBJ2-7 TRBV6-1
CASSQVGTSEGVTDTQYF TRBJ2-3 TRBV4-3
CASSLQGGTDTQYF TRBJ2-3 TRBV5-1
CASSQAGTSKETQYF TRBJ2-5 TRBV4-1
CASSLGQLEQTQYF TRBJ2-5 TRBV2
CASGTDFYSNQPQHF TRBJ1-5 TRBV12-5
CASSQVRGTNEKLFF TRBJ1-4 TRBV14
CASSLMGQGLETQYF TRBJ2-5 TRBV5-4
CASSPLPKNIQYF TRBJ2-4 TRBV18
CASSLAGQPNQPQHF TRBJ1-5 TRBV7-9
CASSYRGGVQETQYF TRBJ2-5 TRBV6-5
CATSIGQGEDTIYF TRBJ1-3 TRBV15
CASSSTGTTDTQYF TRBJ2-3 TRBV7-6
CASSSGSNQPQHF TRBJ1-5 TRBV18
CASSVAPGETDTQYF TRBJ2-3 TRBV9
CASILGAQGLNGYTF TRBJ1-2 TRBV6-6
CASSLRTGYYGYTF TRBJ1-2 TRBV5-6
CASSQASETTNEKLFF TRBJ1-4 TRBV4-3